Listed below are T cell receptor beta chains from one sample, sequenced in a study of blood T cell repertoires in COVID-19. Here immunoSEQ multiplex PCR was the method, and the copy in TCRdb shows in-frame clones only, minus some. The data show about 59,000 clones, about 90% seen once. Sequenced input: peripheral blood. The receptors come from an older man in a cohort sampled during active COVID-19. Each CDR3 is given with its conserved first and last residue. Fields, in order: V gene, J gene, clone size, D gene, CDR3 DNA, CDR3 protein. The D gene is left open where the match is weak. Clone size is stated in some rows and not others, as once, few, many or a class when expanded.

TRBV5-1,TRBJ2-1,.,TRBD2,TGCGCCAGCAGCTTGGACCTGAGCGGGGATGAGCAGTTCTTC,CASSLDLSGDEQFF
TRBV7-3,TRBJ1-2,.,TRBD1,TGTGCCAGCAGTTTCACCGGGACAGGGGGTTTCTATGGCTACACCTTC,CASSFTGTGGFYGYTF
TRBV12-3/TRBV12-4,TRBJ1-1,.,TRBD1,TGTGCCAGCAGTTACAGGGGGCGGTCTGAAGCTTTCTTT,CASSYRGRSEAFF
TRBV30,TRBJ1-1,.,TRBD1,TGTGCCTGGAGCGCATACGGGACAGGGAACACTGAAGCTTTCTTT,CAWSAYGTGNTEAFF
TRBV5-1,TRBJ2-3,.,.,TGCGCCAGCACCAGACTCGGCGGGACGACAGATACGCAGTATTTT,CASTRLGGTTDTQYF
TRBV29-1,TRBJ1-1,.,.,TGCAGCCCCCGGGGTGTGAACACTGAAGCTTTCTTT,CSPRGVNTEAFF
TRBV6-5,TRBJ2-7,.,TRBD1,TGTGCCAGCCAGCGAGACAGGGGTTCCTACGAGCAGTACTTC,CASQRDRGSYEQYF
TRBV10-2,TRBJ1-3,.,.,TGCGCCAGCAGTTCACAGTCTTGGAACACCATATATTTT,CASSSQSWNTIYF
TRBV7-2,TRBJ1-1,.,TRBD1,TGTGCCAGCAGCTGGAAACAGGGGACCACTGAAGCTTTCTTT,CASSWKQGTTEAFF
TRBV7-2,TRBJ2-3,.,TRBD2,TGTGCCAGCCACCCGACTAGCGGGGGGCCAGATACGCAGTATTTT,CASHPTSGGPDTQYF
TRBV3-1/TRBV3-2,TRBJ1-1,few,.,TGTGCCAGCAGCCAAGATCAGATGAACACTGAAGCTTTCTTT,CASSQDQMNTEAFF
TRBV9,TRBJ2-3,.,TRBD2,TGTGCCAGCAGCCGTGCCGGGACTAGTCTGACTACGCAGTATTTT,CASSRAGTSLTTQYF
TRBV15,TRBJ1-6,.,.,TGTGCCACCAGCAGAGGCCAGACTGTTAATTCACCCCTCCACTTT,CATSRGQTVNSPLHF
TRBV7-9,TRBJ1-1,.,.,TGTGCCAGCAGCTCTCAGGTGGAAGCTTTCTTT,CASSSQVEAFF
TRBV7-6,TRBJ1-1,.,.,TGTGCCAGCAGACTCGGGGTGAACACTGAAGCTTTCTTT,CASRLGVNTEAFF
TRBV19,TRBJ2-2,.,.,TGTGCCAGTAGTATAGCAGGTAGCACCGGGGAGCTGTTTTTT,CASSIAGSTGELFF
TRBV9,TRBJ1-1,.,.,TGTGCCAGCAGCCTCACAGGGAACACTGAAGCTTTCTTT,CASSLTGNTEAFF
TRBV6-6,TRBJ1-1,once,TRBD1,TGTGCCAGCGTCGACAGGGGACAAACTGAAGCTTTCTTT,CASVDRGQTEAFF
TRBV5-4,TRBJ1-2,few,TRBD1,TGTGCCAGCAGCTCCCCCCCAGGGGGCGGTGGGGGCTACACCTTC,CASSSPPGGGGGYTF
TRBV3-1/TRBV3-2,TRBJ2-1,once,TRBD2,TGTGCCAGCAGCCGAGAGGGACTAGCGGTCAGTGGTGAGCAGTTCTTC,CASSREGLAVSGEQFF
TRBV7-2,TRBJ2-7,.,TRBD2,TGTGCCAGCAGCTCGAGCGGGGGGGAATACGAGCAGTACTTC,CASSSSGGEYEQYF
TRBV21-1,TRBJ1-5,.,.,TGTGCCAGCAGCACTTGTATGACCAGGACAGGGAGGCAGCCCCAGCATTTT,CASSTCMTRTGRQPQHF
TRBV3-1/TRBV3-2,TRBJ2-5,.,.,TGTGCCAGCACTGGCAGGGTGTACCAAGAGACCCAGTACTTC,CASTGRVYQETQYF
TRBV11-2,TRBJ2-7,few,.,TGTGCCAGCAGCTTAGTAGCTGAAAGCTCCTACGAGCAGTACTTC,CASSLVAESSYEQYF
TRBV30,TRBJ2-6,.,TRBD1,TGTGCCTGGACCCGGACAGGCCTAAAAAGCTCTGGGGCCAACGTCCTGACTTTC,CAWTRTGLKSSGANVLTF
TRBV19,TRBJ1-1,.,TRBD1,TGTGCCAGTGGACAGGGGATGAACACTGAAGCTTTCTTT,CASGQGMNTEAFF
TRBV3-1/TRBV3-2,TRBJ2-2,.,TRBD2,TGTGCCAGCAGCCGCGGGACTAGCGGGATGAACACCGGGGAGCTGTTTTTT,CASSRGTSGMNTGELFF
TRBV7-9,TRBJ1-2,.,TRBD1,TGTGCCAGCAGCAGCCCAGGGGGCGCCGGATATGGCTACACCTTC,CASSSPGGAGYGYTF
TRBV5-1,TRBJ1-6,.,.,TGCGCCAGCAGCTTGGAGACTGATTATTCACCCCTCCACTTT,CASSLETDYSPLHF
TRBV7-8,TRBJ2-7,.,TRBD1,TGTGCCAGCAGCAAACAGGGGGCTCTCGAGTCGGACGAGCAGTACTTC,CASSKQGALESDEQYF
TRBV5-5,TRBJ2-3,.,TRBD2,TGTGCCAGCAGCTTGGAACTAGCGGGGTCCACAGATACGCAGTATTTT,CASSLELAGSTDTQYF
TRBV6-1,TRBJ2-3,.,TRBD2,TGTGCCAGCAGTAAAGGACTAGCTAAGGGCACAGATACGCAGTATTTT,CASSKGLAKGTDTQYF
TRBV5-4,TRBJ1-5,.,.,TGTGCCAGCAGCGCGAAGACAGGTGGGCCCCAGCATTTT,CASSAKTGGPQHF
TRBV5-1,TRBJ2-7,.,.,TGCGCCAGCAGGCTACAGGGAGGGGAGACCTACGAGCAGTACTTC,CASRLQGGETYEQYF
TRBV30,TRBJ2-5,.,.,TGTGCCTGGAGTTCCAGGGGAGAGACCCAGTACTTC,CAWSSRGETQYF
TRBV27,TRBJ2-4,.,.,TGTGCCAGCAGTTTAAACGGGGGAGCCAAAAACATTCAGTACTTC,CASSLNGGAKNIQYF
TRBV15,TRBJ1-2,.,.,TGTGCCACCAGCAGAGATCAAGACGGAGTCTATGGCTACACCTTC,CATSRDQDGVYGYTF
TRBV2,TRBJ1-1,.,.,TGTGCCAGCAGCGCCGGGGTGAACACTGAAGCTTTCTTT,CASSAGVNTEAFF
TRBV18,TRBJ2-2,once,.,TGTGCCAGCTCACCAGCACAGGAGAACACCGGGGAGCTGTTTTTT,CASSPAQENTGELFF
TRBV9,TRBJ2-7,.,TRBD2,TGTGCCAGCAGCGGAGGACTAGCGGGTCCCTACGAGCAGTACTTC,CASSGGLAGPYEQYF
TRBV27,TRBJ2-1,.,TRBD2,TGTGCCAGCAGAATAGCGGGGGCAGGCAATGAGCAGTTCTTC,CASRIAGAGNEQFF
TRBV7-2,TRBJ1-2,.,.,TGTGCCAGCAGCAACCGACAGGATGACTATGGCTACACCTTC,CASSNRQDDYGYTF
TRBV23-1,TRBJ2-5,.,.,TGCGCCAGCAGTCTTATGGACTTTCTTAGGGAGACCCAGTACTTC,CASSLMDFLRETQYF
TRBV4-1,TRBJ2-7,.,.,TGCGCCAGCAGCCAAGATCCGAGCGCCACCTACGAGCAGTACTTC,CASSQDPSATYEQYF
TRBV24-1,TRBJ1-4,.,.,TGTGCCACCAGTGGGCGGGGACTTCCCGCAACTAATGAAAAACTGTTTTTT,CATSGRGLPATNEKLFF
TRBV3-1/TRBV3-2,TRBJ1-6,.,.,TGTGCCAGCAGCCTCCGGGATCCTAATAATTCACCCCTCCACTTT,CASSLRDPNNSPLHF
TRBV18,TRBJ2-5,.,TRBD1,TGTGCCAGCTCACCGTCCGGCAGGGGGCCGGATGCCGTTGAGACCCAGTACTTC,CASSPSGRGPDAVETQYF
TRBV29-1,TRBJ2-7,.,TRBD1,TGCAGCGTTGTTGTGGTGGACAGGGGGCCGTACGAGCAGTACTTC,CSVVVVDRGPYEQYF
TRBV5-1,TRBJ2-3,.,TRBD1,TGCGCCAGCAGCTCCTCCGGGACAGGGAGAACAGATACGCAGTATTTT,CASSSSGTGRTDTQYF